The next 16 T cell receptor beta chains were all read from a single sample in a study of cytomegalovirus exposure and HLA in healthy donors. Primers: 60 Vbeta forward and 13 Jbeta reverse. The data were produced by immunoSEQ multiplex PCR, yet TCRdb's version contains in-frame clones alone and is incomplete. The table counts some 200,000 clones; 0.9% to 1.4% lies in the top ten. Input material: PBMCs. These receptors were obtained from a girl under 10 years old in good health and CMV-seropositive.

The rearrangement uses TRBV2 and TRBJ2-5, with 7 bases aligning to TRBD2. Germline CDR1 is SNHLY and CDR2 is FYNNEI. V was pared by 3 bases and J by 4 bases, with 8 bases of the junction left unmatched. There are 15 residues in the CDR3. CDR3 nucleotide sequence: TGTGCCAGCAGTGAGCGGGCGGGAGTGGCAGAGACCCAGTACTTC. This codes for CASSERAGVAETQYF.

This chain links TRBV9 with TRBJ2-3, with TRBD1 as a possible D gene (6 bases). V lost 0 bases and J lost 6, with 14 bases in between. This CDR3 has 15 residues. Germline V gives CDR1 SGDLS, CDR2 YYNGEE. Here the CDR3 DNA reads TGTGCCAGCAGCGTAGTGGGAGACAGGCTCGATACGCAGTATTTT. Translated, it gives CASSVVGDRLDTQYF.

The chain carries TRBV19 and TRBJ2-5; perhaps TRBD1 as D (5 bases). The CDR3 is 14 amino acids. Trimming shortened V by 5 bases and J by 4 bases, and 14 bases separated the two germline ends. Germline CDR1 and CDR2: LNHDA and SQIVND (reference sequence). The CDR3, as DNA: TGTGCCAGTAGTCTAAGGGGCCCTGCAGAGACCCAGTACTTC. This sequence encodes CASSLRGPAETQYF.

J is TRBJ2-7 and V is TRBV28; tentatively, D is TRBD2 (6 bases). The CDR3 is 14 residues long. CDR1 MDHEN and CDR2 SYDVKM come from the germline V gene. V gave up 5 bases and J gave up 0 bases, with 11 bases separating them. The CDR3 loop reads CASSLMGGSYEQYF. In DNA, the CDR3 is TGTGCCAGCAGTCTCATGGGGGGCTCCTACGAGCAGTACTTC.

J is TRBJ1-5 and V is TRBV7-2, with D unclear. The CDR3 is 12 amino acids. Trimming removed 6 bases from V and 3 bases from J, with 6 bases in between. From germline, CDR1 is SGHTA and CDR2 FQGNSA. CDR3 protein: CASSRLNQPQHF. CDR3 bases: TGTGCCAGCAGTCGACTCAATCAGCCCCAGCATTTT.

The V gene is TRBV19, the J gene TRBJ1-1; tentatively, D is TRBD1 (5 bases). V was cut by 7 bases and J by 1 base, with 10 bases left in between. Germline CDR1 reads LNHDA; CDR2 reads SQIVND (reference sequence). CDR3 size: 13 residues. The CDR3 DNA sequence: TGTGCCAGTACCCCAACAGGGAACACTGAAGCTTTCTTT. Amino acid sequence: CASTPTGNTEAFF.

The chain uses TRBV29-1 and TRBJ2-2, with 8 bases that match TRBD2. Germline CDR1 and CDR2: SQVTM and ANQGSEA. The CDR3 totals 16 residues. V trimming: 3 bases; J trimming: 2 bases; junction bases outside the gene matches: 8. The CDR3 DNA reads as TGCAGCGTTGATTCCAGCGGGGGTACCAACACCGGGGAGCTGTTTTTT. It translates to CSVDSSGGTNTGELFF.

The CDR3 here is CASRGQGRAYNEQFF. In DNA, the CDR3 is TGTGCCAGCAGGGGACAGGGGCGAGCCTACAATGAGCAGTTCTTC. J is TRBJ2-1 and V is TRBV6-4; the match to TRBD1 covers 10 bases. The length of the CDR3 is 15 residues. From germline, CDR1 is MRHNA and CDR2 SNTAGT. J gave up 2 bases and V 6 bases, and 4 bases lay outside the gene matches.

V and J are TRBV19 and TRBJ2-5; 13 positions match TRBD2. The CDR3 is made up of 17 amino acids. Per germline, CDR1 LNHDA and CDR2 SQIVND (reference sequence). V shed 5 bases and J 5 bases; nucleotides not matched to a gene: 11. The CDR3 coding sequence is TGTGCCAGTAGTCCCCGGACTAGCGGGAGTTCGGGGGAGACCCAGTACTTC. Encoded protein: CASSPRTSGSSGETQYF.

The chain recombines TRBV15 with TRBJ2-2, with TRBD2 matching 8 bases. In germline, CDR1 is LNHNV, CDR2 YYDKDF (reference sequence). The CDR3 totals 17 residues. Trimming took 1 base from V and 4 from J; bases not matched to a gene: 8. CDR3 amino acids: CATSRGPSGSVTGELFF. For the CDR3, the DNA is TGTGCCACCAGCAGAGGCCCCAGCGGGAGTGTCACCGGGGAGCTGTTTTTT.

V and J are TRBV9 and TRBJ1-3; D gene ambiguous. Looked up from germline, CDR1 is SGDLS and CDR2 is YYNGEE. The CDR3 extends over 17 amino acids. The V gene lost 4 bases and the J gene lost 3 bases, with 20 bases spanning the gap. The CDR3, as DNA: TGTGCCAGCAGCCCCCCGAAGGGCTCTGGACTTGGAAACACCATATATTTT. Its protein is CASSPPKGSGLGNTIYF.

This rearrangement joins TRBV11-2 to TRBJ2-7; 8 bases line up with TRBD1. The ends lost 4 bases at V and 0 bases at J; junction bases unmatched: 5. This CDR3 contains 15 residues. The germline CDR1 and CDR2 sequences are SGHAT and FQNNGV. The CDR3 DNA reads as TGTGCCAGCAGCTCAGGGACAGGCCTCTCCTACGAGCAGTACTTC. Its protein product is CASSSGTGLSYEQYF.

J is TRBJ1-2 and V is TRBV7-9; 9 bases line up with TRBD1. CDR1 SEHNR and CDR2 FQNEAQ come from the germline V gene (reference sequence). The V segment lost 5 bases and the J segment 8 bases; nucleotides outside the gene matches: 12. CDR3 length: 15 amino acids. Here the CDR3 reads CASSPTTQGAWGYTF. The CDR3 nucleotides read TGTGCCAGCAGCCCCACCACACAGGGGGCGTGGGGCTACACCTTC.

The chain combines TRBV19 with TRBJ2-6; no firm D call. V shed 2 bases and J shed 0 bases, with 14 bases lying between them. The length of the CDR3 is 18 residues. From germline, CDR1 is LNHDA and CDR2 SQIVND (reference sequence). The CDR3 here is CASSITSSILSGANVLTF. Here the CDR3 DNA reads TGTGCCAGTAGTATAACCTCATCCATACTCTCTGGGGCCAACGTCCTGACTTTC.

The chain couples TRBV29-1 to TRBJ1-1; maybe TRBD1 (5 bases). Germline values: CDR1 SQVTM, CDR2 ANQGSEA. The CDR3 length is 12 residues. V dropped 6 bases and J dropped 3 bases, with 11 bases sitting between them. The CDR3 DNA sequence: TGCAGCGTGGGGGGAGGGTACACTGAAGCTTTCTTT. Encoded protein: CSVGGGYTEAFF.

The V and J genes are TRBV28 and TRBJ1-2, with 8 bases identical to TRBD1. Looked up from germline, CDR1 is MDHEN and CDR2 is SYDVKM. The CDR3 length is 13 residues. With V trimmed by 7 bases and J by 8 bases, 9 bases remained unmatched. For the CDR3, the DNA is TGTGCCAGCAAGCTACAGGGGGATGAAGGCTACACCTTC. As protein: CASKLQGDEGYTF.